This T cell receptor (beta chain) derives from a study of response to subunit inactivated influenza vaccine. Findings and caveats of the study: T cells newly recruited by each seasonal influenza vaccination are few, the authors suggested.

Per germline, CDR1 SGHAT and CDR2 FQDESV (reference sequence). The CDR3 has 16 amino acids. V dropped 5 bases and J dropped 1 base, with 18 bases sitting between them. Note on this clonotype: Its antigen is not known.

TCRdb called the RT-PCR reads again in MiXCR, with one record for every CDR3 protein. The data show 490,000 or so distinct CDR3 sequences, approximately 7.1% seen once. The starting material was PBMCs from blood, obtained less than 30 months after vaccination. The chain links TRBV11-1 to TRBJ2-7, with a weak D call TRBD2 (7 bases). The clonotype originates from a man aged 50-75 years who received an inactivated influenza vaccine. In DNA, the CDR3 is TGTGCCAGCAGCGATTCGGGGGGACACAGTTCCTACGAGCAGTACTTC. It is translated as CASSDSGGHSSYEQYF.